The clone carrying this T cell receptor beta chain was detected ten times or more. Its matching antigen is unknown. Trimming cost V 1 base and J 6 bases; bases outside gene matches: 11. Germline V gene data show CDR1 as SEHNR and CDR2 as FQNEAQ (reference sequence). The CDR3 runs 16 residues. The entry originates in a study of Graves' ophthalmopathy and Graves' hyperthyroidism. Study background: Prior to any treatment, peripheral blood was collected at the time of initial diagnosis.

Points from the study as a whole: Among expanded thyroid clonotypes above 0.001 frequency, most also occurred in blood. Ophthalmopathy was separated from stable hyperthyroidism by a 13-signature model with over 85% sensitivity and around 81% specificity.

As the template, RNA transcripts were used to amplify TCR beta CDR3 regions. First-round RT-PCR relied on HTBI primers, and a second-round multiplex PCR came next. Each CDR3 protein gets one entry after TCRdb re-called the multiplex PCR reads with MiXCR. This repertoire shows approximately 700,000 distinct CDR3 sequences, just over 40% found once; its top ten account for roughly 3%. The TCR originated in an adult man with Graves' ophthalmopathy. This chain connects TRBV7-9 to TRBJ1-2, with 7 bases aligning to TRBD1. Sequencing used peripheral blood. CDR3 DNA: TGTGCCAGCAGCTTAGGTGCGCCGTTAGACAGGGATGGCTACACCTTC. Its protein product is CASSLGAPLDRDGYTF.